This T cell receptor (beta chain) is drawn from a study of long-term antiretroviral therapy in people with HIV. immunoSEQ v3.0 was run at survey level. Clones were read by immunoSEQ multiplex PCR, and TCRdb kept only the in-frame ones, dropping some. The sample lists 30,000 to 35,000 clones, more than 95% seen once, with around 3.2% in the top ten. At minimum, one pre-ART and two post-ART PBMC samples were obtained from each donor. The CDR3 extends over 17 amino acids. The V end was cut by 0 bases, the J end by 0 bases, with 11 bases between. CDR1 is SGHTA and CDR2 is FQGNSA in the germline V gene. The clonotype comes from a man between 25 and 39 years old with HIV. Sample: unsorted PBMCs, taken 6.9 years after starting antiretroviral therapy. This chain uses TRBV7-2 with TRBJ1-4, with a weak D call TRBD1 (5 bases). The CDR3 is CASSLAGGATTNEKLFF. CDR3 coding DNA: TGTGCCAGCAGCTTAGCGGGGGGTGCGACAACTAATGAAAAACTGTTTTTT.